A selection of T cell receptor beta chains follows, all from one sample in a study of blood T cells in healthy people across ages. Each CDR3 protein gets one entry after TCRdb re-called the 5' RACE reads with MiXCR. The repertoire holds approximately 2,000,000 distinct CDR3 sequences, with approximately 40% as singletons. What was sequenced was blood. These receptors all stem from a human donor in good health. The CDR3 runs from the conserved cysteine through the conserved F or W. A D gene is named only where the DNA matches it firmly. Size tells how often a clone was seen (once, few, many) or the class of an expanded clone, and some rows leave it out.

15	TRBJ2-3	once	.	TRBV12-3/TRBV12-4	CASSSDSSRTDTQYF	TGTGCCAGCAGCTCGGATAGTAGCCGCACAGATACGCAGTATTTT
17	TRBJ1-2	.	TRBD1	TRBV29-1	CSIEATRDRTINYGYTF	TGCAGCATTGAAGCCACCCGGGACAGAACCATTAACTATGGCTACACCTTC
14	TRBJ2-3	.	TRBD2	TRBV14	CASSQQRGWDTQYF	TGTGCCAGCAGCCAGCAGCGGGGCTGGGATACGCAGTATTTT
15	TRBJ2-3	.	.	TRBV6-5	CASSYSGPSTDTQYF	TGTGCCAGCAGTTACTCAGGCCCTAGCACAGATACGCAGTATTTT
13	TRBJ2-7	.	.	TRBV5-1	CASSLSSGDEQYF	TGCGCCAGCAGCCTTAGTTCAGGGGACGAGCAGTACTTC
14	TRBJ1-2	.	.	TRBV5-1	CASSLAEFNYGYTF	TGCGCCAGCAGCTTGGCAGAATTTAACTATGGCTACACCTTC
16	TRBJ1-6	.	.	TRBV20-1	CSASAPLGHSNSPLHF	TGCAGTGCTAGCGCTCCCTTAGGACACTCGAATTCACCCCTCCACTTT
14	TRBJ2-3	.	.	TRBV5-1	CASSLALNTDTQYF	TGCGCCAGCAGCTTGGCCTTAAACACAGATACACAGTATTTT
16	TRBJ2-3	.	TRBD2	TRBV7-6	CASSPSGGGYTDTQYF	TGTGCCAGCAGCCCGTCCGGGGGAGGGTACACAGATACGCAGTATTTT
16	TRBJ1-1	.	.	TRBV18	CASSPRSTARDTEAFF	TGTGCCAGCTCCCCGCGGTCGACAGCCAGAGACACTGAAGCTTTCTTT
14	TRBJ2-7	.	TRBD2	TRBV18	CASSPTSGDYEQYF	TGTGCCAGCTCACCAACTAGCGGGGATTACGAGCAGTACTTC
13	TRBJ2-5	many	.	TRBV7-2	CASSFGTSKTQYF	TGTGCCAGCAGCTTCGGGACTTCGAAGACCCAGTACTTC
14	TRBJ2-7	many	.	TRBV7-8	CASSLGTSSYEQYF	TGTGCCAGCAGCTTAGGTACCAGCTCCTACGAGCAGTACTTC
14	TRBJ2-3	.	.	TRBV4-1	CASSQDSGGDTQYF	TGCGCCAGCAGCCAAGATTCGGGTGGGGATACGCAGTATTTT
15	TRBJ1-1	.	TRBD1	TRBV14	CASSSYRGLGTEAFF	TGTGCCAGCAGCTCCTACAGGGGATTAGGCACTGAAGCTTTCTTT
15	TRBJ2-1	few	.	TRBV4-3	CASSQDADSYNEQFF	TGCGCCAGCAGCCAAGATGCCGACTCCTACAATGAGCAGTTCTTC
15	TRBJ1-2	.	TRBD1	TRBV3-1	CASSQEGTVGLGYTF	TGTGCCAGCAGCCAAGAAGGGACAGTGGGTCTTGGCTACACCTTC
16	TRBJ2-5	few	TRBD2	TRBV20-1	CSAVGLAGGRGETQYF	TGCAGTGCAGTGGGACTAGCGGGGGGGAGGGGGGAGACCCAGTACTTC
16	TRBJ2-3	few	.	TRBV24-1	CATSDRQGNAADTQYF	TGTGCCACCAGTGATCGCCAGGGGAATGCGGCAGATACGCAGTATTTT
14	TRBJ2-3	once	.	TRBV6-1	CASSTGSGRETQYF	TGTGCCAGCAGCACTGGATCCGGCCGAGAAACGCAGTATTTT
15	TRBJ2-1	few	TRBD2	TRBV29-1	CSVEKAGGSYNEQFF	TGCAGCGTTGAAAAAGCGGGGGGCTCCTACAATGAGCAGTTCTTC
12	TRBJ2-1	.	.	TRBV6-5	CASSATEDEQFF	TGTGCCAGCAGCGCCACCGAGGACGAGCAGTTCTTC
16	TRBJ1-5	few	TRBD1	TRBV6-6	CASSYVQGGGNQPQHF	TGTGCCAGCAGTTACGTACAGGGGGGGGGCAATCAGCCCCAGCATTTT
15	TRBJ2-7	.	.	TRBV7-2	CASSFLLSSSYEQYF	TGTGCCAGCAGCTTCTTACTGTCTAGCTCCTACGAGCAGTACTTC
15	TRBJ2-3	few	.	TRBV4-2	CASSQEGPSTDTQYF	TGTGCCAGCAGCCAAGAGGGCCCTAGCACAGATACGCAGTATTTT
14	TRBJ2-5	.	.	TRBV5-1	CASGRGVVQETQYF	TGCGCCAGCGGCAGGGGTGTTGTCCAAGAGACCCAGTACTTC
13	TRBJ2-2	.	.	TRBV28	CATRSSNTGELFF	TGTGCAACAAGGTCTTCGAACACCGGGGAGCTGTTTTTT
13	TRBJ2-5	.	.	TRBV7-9	CASTKTGDGTQYF	TGTGCCAGCACCAAGACAGGAGATGGGACCCAGTACTTC
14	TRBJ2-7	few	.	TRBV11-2	CASSLIDRSYEQYF	TGTGCCAGCAGCTTAATAGACAGGTCCTACGAGCAGTACTTC
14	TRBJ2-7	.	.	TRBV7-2	CASGPDADFYEQYF	TGTGCCAGCGGGCCAGACGCGGATTTCTACGAGCAGTACTTC
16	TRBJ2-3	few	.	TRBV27	CASNLMAGARRDTQYF	TGTGCCAGCAATTTAATGGCGGGGGCACGACGCGATACGCAGTATTTT
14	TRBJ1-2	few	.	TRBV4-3	CASSHEDRLRGYTF	TGCGCCAGCAGCCACGAAGACAGGCTGCGTGGCTACACCTTC
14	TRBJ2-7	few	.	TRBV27	CASSLRDKYNEQYF	TGTGCCAGCAGTTTACGGGACAAGTACAATGAGCAGTACTTC
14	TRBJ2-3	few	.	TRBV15	CATSSPDRSDTQYF	TGTGCCACCAGCAGCCCTGACAGATCCGATACGCAGTATTTT
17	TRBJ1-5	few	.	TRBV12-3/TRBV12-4	CASSVDSGGLRNQPQHF	TGTGCCAGCAGTGTTGATTCGGGGGGCTTAAGGAATCAGCCCCAGCATTTT
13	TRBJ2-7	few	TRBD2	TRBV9	CASSPAGGIEQYF	TGTGCCAGCAGCCCCGCGGGGGGGATCGAGCAGTACTTC
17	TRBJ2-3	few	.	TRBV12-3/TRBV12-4	CASSIFFPGFNWDTQYF	TGTGCCAGCAGTATTTTCTTCCCGGGCTTCAATTGGGATACGCAGTATTTT